Following are 5 T cell receptor beta chains from one sample sequenced in a study of read filtering for tumor transcriptome and immune sequencing. Molecular barcoded adaptors covering alpha/delta and beta/gamma chains were used on 400 to 450 ng RNA. A single record per CDR3 protein comes from TCRdb applying MiXCR to the reads. The sample lists some 80,000 distinct CDR3 sequences; 10% to 15% were seen once. Sequenced: a population of CD138-negative cells sorted from bone marrow. The receptors originated from a donor at least 40 years old with multiple myeloma.

Of note for this clonotype: This likely comes from a read error, as the CDR3 has no conserved phenylalanine or tryptophan at its end. The V call is TRBV7-3, the J call TRBJ2-1; 7 bases are shared with TRBD2. J was trimmed by 7 bases and V by 4 bases; bases with no gene match: 7. The CDR3 totals 14 residues. Per the germline V gene, CDR1 is SGHTA and CDR2 is FQGTGA. CDR3 sequence: CASSSACGGNEQFL. The CDR3, as DNA: TGTGCCAGCAGCTCTGCATGCGGGGGAAATGAGCAGTTCCTC.

A few counts support this clonotype. A read error may be the cause here, since a much bigger clone is one base away. This chain joins TRBV2 and TRBJ2-1; 12 nucleotides align to TRBD2. Per the germline V gene, CDR1 is SNHLY and CDR2 is FYNNEI. The CDR3 totals 18 residues. The CDR3 protein is CASRISTSGGSSYNEQSF. The DNA for the CDR3 is TGTGCCAGCAGAATATCGACTAGCGGGGGTAGCTCCTACAATGAGCAGTCCTTC.

This rearrangement joins TRBV5-1 to TRBJ2-7, with 9 bases aligning to TRBD2. The CDR3 spans 15 residues. Germline V gives CDR1 SGHRS, CDR2 YFSETQ. The V and J ends lost 1 base and 7 bases, in that order; junction bases with no gene match: 9. CDR3 sequence reads: CASSLRVAGAREQYF. The CDR3 bases are TGCGCCAGCAGCTTGAGAGTAGCGGGAGCTCGGGAGCAGTACTTC.

This clonotype was picked up many times. The CDR3 region has the DNA TGTGCCAGCAGTTACGGGGGGGGCACTGAAGCTTTCTTT. This sequence encodes CASSYGGGTEAFF. This rearrangement joins TRBV6-2 or TRBV6-3 to TRBJ1-1, with D tentatively TRBD1 (5 bases). Germline V lookup: CDR1 MNHEY, CDR2 SVGEGT. The germline V and J ends were trimmed by 2 bases and 4 bases, with 8 bases remaining between them. The CDR3 is 13 amino acids.

This clonotype was recorded many times. The J gene is TRBJ2-3, the V gene TRBV29-1; D is undetermined. Trimming took 3 bases from V and 1 from J, leaving 8 bases between them. In germline, CDR1 is SQVTM, CDR2 ANQGSEA. The CDR3 is 13 residues long. CDR3 sequence: CSVEIQGTDTQYF. The CDR3 DNA follows: TGCAGCGTTGAGATTCAGGGCACAGATACGCAGTATTTT.